The clone carrying this T cell receptor (beta chain) was counted a few times. Antigen: not known. This entry belongs to a study of T cells in Graves' hyperthyroidism and ophthalmopathy. About the research overall: Prior to any treatment, at the point of initial diagnosis, peripheral blood was collected. Study results and caveats: Ophthalmopathy was model-predicted a median around 6.7 months pre-onset.

TCR beta CDR3 regions were amplified from RNA. Carried out on the TCR CDR3, a first-round RT-PCR used the HTBI primer set. TCRdb re-called the multiplex PCR reads through MiXCR, storing one row per CDR3 protein. The sample shows hundreds of thousands of distinct CDR3 sequences, over 12% of them seen only once. Sequencing input: blood. The sequence came from a man aged 18 to 29 with Graves' ophthalmopathy.

CDR3 nucleotide sequence: TGTGCCACCAGAGACGCTGCTGGGGGGGGCGCGGATACGCAGTATTTT. This encodes CATRDAAGGGADTQYF. This rearrangement joins TRBV24-1 to TRBJ2-3; the D gene is possibly TRBD2 (7 bases). The CDR3 has 16 amino acids. V lost 7 bases and J lost 6, with 22 bases in between. Germline V gives CDR1 KGHDR, CDR2 SFDVKD.